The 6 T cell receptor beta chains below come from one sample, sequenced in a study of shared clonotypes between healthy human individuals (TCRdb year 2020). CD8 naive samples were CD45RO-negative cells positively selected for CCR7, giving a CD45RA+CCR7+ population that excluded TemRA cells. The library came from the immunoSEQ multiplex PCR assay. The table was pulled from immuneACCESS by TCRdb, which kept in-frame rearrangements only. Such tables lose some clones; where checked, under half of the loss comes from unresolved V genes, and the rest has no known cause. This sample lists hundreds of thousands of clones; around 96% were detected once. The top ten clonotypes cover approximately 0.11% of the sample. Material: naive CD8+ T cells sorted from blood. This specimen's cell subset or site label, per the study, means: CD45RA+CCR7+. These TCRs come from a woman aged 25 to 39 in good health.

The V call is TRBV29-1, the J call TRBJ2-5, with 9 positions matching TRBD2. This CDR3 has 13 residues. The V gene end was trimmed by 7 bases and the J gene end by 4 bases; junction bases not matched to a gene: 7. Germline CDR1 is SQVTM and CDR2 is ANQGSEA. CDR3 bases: TGCAGCGGGACTAGCGCCGCTCGAGAGACCCAGTACTTC. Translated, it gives CSGTSAARETQYF.

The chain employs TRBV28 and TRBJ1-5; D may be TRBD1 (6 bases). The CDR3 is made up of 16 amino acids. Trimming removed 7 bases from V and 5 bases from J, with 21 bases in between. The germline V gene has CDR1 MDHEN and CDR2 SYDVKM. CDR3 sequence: CASTIFRGGQDQPQHF. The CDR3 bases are TGTGCCAGCACTATTTTTCGGGGGGGGCAGGATCAGCCCCAGCATTTT.

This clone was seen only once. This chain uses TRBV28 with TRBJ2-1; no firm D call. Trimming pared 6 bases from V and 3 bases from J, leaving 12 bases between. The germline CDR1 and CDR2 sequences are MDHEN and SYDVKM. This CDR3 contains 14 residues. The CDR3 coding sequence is TGTGCCAGCAGAATGATAGCAGACTACAATGAGCAGTTCTTC. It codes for CASRMIADYNEQFF.

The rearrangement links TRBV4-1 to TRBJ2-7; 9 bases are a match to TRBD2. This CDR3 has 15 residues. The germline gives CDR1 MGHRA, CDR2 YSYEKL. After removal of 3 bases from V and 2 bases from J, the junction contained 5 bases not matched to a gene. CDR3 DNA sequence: TGCGCCAGCAGCCACTATAGCGGGGGAACCTACGAGCAGTACTTC. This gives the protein CASSHYSGGTYEQYF.

As DNA, the CDR3 is TGTGCCAGCAGTTTCTTAGGCGGAATGAACACTGAAGCTTTCTTT. As protein: CASSFLGGMNTEAFF. This chain uses TRBV27 with TRBJ1-1; D call uncertain. Germline V gene lookup returns CDR1 MNHEY and CDR2 SMNVEV (reference sequence). This CDR3 contains 15 residues. Trimming pared 3 bases from V and 0 bases from J, leaving 11 bases between.

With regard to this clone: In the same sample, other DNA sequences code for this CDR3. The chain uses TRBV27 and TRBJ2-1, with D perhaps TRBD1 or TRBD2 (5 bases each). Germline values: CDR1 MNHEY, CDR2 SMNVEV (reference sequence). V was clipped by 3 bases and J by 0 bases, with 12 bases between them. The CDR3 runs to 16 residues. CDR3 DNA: TGTGCCAGCAGTTTCTCCGGGACCAGCTCCTACAATGAGCAGTTCTTC. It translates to CASSFSGTSSYNEQFF.